The sequence of this TCR beta chain was determined in a study of shared clonotypes between healthy human individuals. Study in general: Each donor contributed plates that comprised three CD4 naive, three CD4 memory, two CD8 naive and one CD8 memory.

Study outcomes and limitations: Donor scarcity curtailed the genetic and exposure-history diversity represented herein. Sampling covered nothing but blood. Tissue TCR repertoires likely differ from those found in blood.

All the donors were Caucasian adults who lived in Nashville, Tennessee. Concerning this clone itself: Its target is not known. This sample includes further DNA sequences coding for the same CDR3.

Measured with immunoSEQ multiplex PCR; TCRdb has only the in-frame clones, and not every one. The sample yields over a million clones, over 95% seen once. CDR1 and CDR2 (germline): MNHEY, SVGAGI. The CDR3 is 13 residues long. V lost 6 bases, J lost 4 bases, and 10 bases lay in between. The TCR comes from a young man in good health. The chain uses TRBV6-5 and TRBJ2-1; possibly TRBD2 for D (5 bases). Sample: naive CD4+ T cells sorted from blood. Subset described: CD45RA+ positively selected. CDR3 DNA sequence: TGTGCCAGCAGCCTCGGACTTTACAATGAGCAGTTCTTC. This encodes CASSLGLYNEQFF.